The source of this T cell receptor beta chain is a study of T cells expressing NK-cell markers. TCRdb re-called the 5' RACE reads and catalogs CDR3 proteins one per entry, DNA excluded. Its table lists 90,000 to 130,000 distinct CDR3 sequences. There are 14 residues in the CDR3. Germline CDR1 and CDR2: SGHTA and FQGTGA. Sequenced: blood T cells: a sorted CD56 or NKG2C T cell subset, CD4+ or CD8+ T cells, or bulk PBMC T cells (not recorded which). This chain connects TRBV7-3 to TRBJ2-1; checking the TCRdb D call of TRBD2 is not possible without DNA. The clonotype comes from a woman aged 18-69 years in good health. The CDR3 spells CASSAGLAGNEQFF.